The next 19 T cell receptor beta chains were all read from a single sample in a study of response to subunit inactivated influenza vaccine. TCRdb used MiXCR to reprocess the RT-PCR reads, holding one entry per CDR3 protein. The table includes over 400,000 distinct CDR3 sequences, approximately 11% detected once. This specimen was PBMCs from blood, taken roughly 46 days after vaccination. Every receptor here comes from a man in his fifties who received an inactivated influenza vaccine.

The rearrangement links TRBV6-1 to TRBJ2-3; D assignment may be TRBD1 or TRBD2 (5 bases each). The V end was cut by 8 bases, the J end by 4 bases, with 13 bases between. The germline V gene has CDR1 MNHNS and CDR2 SASEGT. This CDR3 has 13 amino acids. The CDR3: CASQIRGSDTQYF. The CDR3 DNA reads as TGTGCCAGCCAGATTCGGGGCTCAGATACGCAGTATTTT.

This clonotype was observed many times. The chain recombines TRBV4-3 with TRBJ2-7; the D gene could be TRBD1 or TRBD2 (6 bases each). Germline V gives CDR1 LGHNA, CDR2 YSLEER. The V end was cut by 4 bases, the J end by 1 base, with 17 bases between. The CDR3 length is 16 residues. The CDR3 protein is CASSLSHRGASYEQYF. The CDR3, as DNA: TGCGCCAGCAGCCTCTCCCATAGGGGGGCGTCCTACGAGCAGTACTTC.

CDR3 loop: CSAVLGGAFYEQYF. CDR3 bases: TGCAGTGCTGTTCTGGGGGGGGCCTTCTACGAGCAGTACTTC. This sequence joins TRBV20-1 and TRBJ2-7, with a possible D match to TRBD2 (7 bases). Trimming took 5 bases from V and 3 from J, leaving 17 bases between them. The CDR3 is 14 residues long. Germline V gives CDR1 DFQATT, CDR2 SNEGSKA (reference sequence).

The V gene is TRBV3-1, the J gene TRBJ2-7; 8 nucleotides align to TRBD2. V lost 4 bases, J lost 5 bases, and 7 bases stayed unmatched. The CDR3 has 14 residues. Germline CDR1 LGHDT, CDR2 YNNKEL (reference sequence). The CDR3 here is CASSPGLAVDEQYF. DNA for the CDR3: TGTGCCAGCAGCCCCGGACTAGCTGTCGACGAGCAGTACTTC.

This sequence joins TRBV12-3 or TRBV12-4 and TRBJ2-4; D might be TRBD1 (5 bases). CDR3 length: 14 amino acids. V was pared by 7 bases and J by 8 bases, with 18 bases between. The CDR3 DNA reads as TGTGCCAGCACCCAACGGGCAGGGTCGGACATTCAGTACTTC. Amino acids: CASTQRAGSDIQYF.

This clonotype was observed at least ten times. The V gene is TRBV12-3 or TRBV12-4, the J gene TRBJ2-1; a weak D match, TRBD2 (5 bases). This CDR3 has 13 residues. The V and J ends lost 6 bases and 2 bases respectively, with 8 bases between them. CDR3 loop: CASRFGAYNEQFF. In DNA form, the CDR3 reads TGTGCCAGCAGATTCGGGGCCTACAATGAGCAGTTCTTC.

This rearrangement joins TRBV6-1 to TRBJ1-5; D is undetermined. Germline values: CDR1 MNHNS, CDR2 SASEGT. Deletions cut 1 base from V and 7 bases from J, with 11 bases between. CDR3 length: 14 residues. The CDR3 reads CASSEGQAGQPQHF. In DNA form, the CDR3 reads TGTGCCAGCAGTGAAGGGCAGGCGGGACAGCCCCAGCATTTT.

This clonotype appeared many times. The chain combines TRBV29-1 with TRBJ2-4; D gene ambiguous. V was shortened by 4 bases and J by 0 bases, with 7 bases between the two germline ends. Germline assignment: CDR1 SQVTM and CDR2 ANQGSEA. The CDR3 is 13 residues long. In DNA form, the CDR3 reads TGCAGCGTTGCCCTGGGAGCCAAAAACATTCAGTACTTC. Its protein product is CSVALGAKNIQYF.

This clonotype was counted at least ten times. The CDR3 DNA follows: TGTGCCAGCGCCCGGGATCTCGGGACAGATACGCAGTATTTT. Protein: CASARDLGTDTQYF. This chain links TRBV7-2 with TRBJ2-3; the D gene is possibly TRBD2 (5 bases). This CDR3 has 14 amino acids. V lost 8 bases and J lost 3, with 15 bases in between. The germline gives CDR1 SGHTA, CDR2 FQGNSA.

In its sample, this clonotype was seen a few times. The CDR3 reads CATSEAGRHGEKLFF. CDR3 nucleotide sequence: TGTGCCACCAGTGAGGCGGGACGGCATGGGGAAAAACTGTTTTTT. V is TRBV24-1 and J is TRBJ1-4; D perhaps matches TRBD1 (5 bases). The CDR3 is made up of 15 amino acids. Trimming took 4 bases from V and 8 from J, leaving 16 bases between them. Germline assignment: CDR1 KGHDR and CDR2 SFDVKD.

The V gene is TRBV11-2, the J gene TRBJ2-1; the match to TRBD2 covers 10 bases. The CDR3 runs to 19 residues. Germline CDR1 reads SGHAT; CDR2 reads FQNNGV. Unmatched junction bases numbered 15, after V lost 5 bases and J lost 2 bases. The CDR3 is CASSPFTSGRAKPYNEQFF. CDR3 coding DNA: TGTGCCAGCAGCCCATTCACCAGCGGGAGGGCCAAACCCTACAATGAGCAGTTCTTC. Looking up the rest from reference TRBV11-2 and TRBJ2-1 gives the full variable domain: EAGVAQSPRYKIIEKRQSVAFWCNPISGHATLYWYQQILGQGPKLLIQFQNNGVVDDSQLPKDRFSAERLKGVDSTLKIQPAKLEDSAVYLCASSPFTSGRAKPYNEQFFGPGTRLTVL.

This clonotype was seen many times. The chain employs TRBV7-2 and TRBJ2-7; 7 positions match TRBD2. Germline values: CDR1 SGHTA, CDR2 FQGNSA. CDR3 length: 13 residues. Losses at the gene ends were 5 bases for V and 3 bases for J; bases not matched to a gene: 4. The DNA for the CDR3 is TGTGCCAGCAGCCCAAGCGGGGTCTACGAGCAGTACTTC. It specifies CASSPSGVYEQYF.

The rearrangement uses TRBV18 and TRBJ2-1; a possible D gene is TRBD1 (6 bases). The V end was cut by 5 bases, the J end by 6 bases, with 17 bases between. CDR1 and CDR2 (germline): KGHSH, LQKENI. The CDR3 length is 15 residues. The CDR3 is CASSTTLTGTNEQFF. DNA for the CDR3: TGTGCCAGCTCAACAACCTTAACAGGGACCAATGAGCAGTTCTTC. The whole variable domain, remainder taken from reference TRBV18 and TRBJ2-1, is NAGVMQNPRHLVRRRGQEARLRCSPMKGHSHVYWYRQLPEEGLKFMVYLQKENIIDESGMPKERFSAEFPKEGPSILRIQQVVRGDSAAYFCASSTTLTGTNEQFFGPGTRLTVL.

The chain carries TRBV18 and TRBJ1-1; 9 nucleotides match TRBD1. Per the germline V gene, CDR1 is KGHSH and CDR2 is LQKENI. This CDR3 is 13 amino acids long. V was clipped by 7 bases and J by 6 bases; unmatched bases: 6. CDR3 nucleotides: TGTGCCAGCTTAGGGACAGGGAATTCTGAAGCTTTCTTT. This codes for CASLGTGNSEAFF.

V usage is TRBV7-2 and J usage is TRBJ2-2, with D perhaps TRBD1 or TRBD2 (6 bases each). This CDR3 contains 16 residues. V was cut by 5 bases and J by 4 bases, with 17 bases left in between. CDR1 is SGHTA and CDR2 is FQGNSA in the germline V gene. The CDR3: CASSPGGGGRTGELFF. The CDR3 coding sequence is TGTGCCAGCAGCCCCGGTGGAGGGGGGCGCACCGGGGAGCTGTTTTTT.

This clonotype was observed at least ten times. V is TRBV28 and J is TRBJ2-3, with 8 positions matching TRBD1. The germline gives CDR1 MDHEN, CDR2 SYDVKM. This CDR3 contains 21 residues. The trim removed 2 bases at V and 0 bases at J, leaving 19 bases unmatched. The CDR3 nucleotides are TGTGCCAGCAGTTTAAGCCCCCTGACAGGGGACCTTGAAATTAGCACAGATACGCAGTATTTT. Translation gives CASSLSPLTGDLEISTDTQYF.

The V gene is TRBV20-1, the J gene TRBJ2-1, with 7 positions matching TRBD2. The CDR3 loop spans 14 amino acids. The germline gives CDR1 DFQATT, CDR2 SNEGSKA (reference sequence). Trimming took 2 bases from V and 6 from J; bases not matched to a gene: 7. CDR3 sequence (DNA): TGCAGTGCTAGAACCCCCTGGGGGGGCAATGAGCAGTTCTTC. It yields the protein CSARTPWGGNEQFF.

This clonotype was observed a handful of times. This sequence joins TRBV20-1 and TRBJ2-7, with 7 bases that match TRBD2. Trimming took 6 bases from V and 2 from J; bases not matched to a gene: 7. This CDR3 comprises 13 residues. Germline V gives CDR1 DFQATT, CDR2 SNEGSKA (reference sequence). The CDR3 DNA sequence: TGCAGTGCGACGGGGGGATCGACCTACGAGCAGTACTTC. Amino acids: CSATGGSTYEQYF.

CDR3: CASMPSQGLGSYEQYF. The CDR3 DNA sequence: TGCGCCAGCATGCCAAGTCAAGGGTTAGGCTCCTACGAGCAGTACTTC. The gene calls are TRBV4-1 and TRBJ2-7; unclear D gene. Germline CDR1 and CDR2: MGHRA and YSYEKL. CDR3 length: 16 residues. With 7 bases removed from V and 0 bases from J, the gap between germline ends came to 19 bases.